Below are 25 T cell receptor beta chains sequenced from a single sample in a study of blood T cell repertoires in COVID-19. Produced via immunoSEQ multiplex PCR; TCRdb's table is partial and in-frame only. The repertoire has 110,000 to 150,000 clones, 70% to 85% of them found once; the top ten carry 3% to 3.5%. The specimen was peripheral blood. The source of these receptors is a woman older than 75 with acute or convalescent COVID-19.

This rearrangement joins TRBV19 to TRBJ2-7, with D perhaps matching TRBD1 (7 bases). Trimming took 3 bases from V and 5 from J, leaving 17 bases between them. The CDR3 contains 15 residues. Germline CDR1 and CDR2: LNHDA and SQIVND (reference sequence). CDR3 DNA sequence: TGTGCCAGTAGTATGTCATTCGGAGGGGGCGACGAGCAGTACTTC. Translation gives CASSMSFGGGDEQYF.

The chain uses TRBV6-5 and TRBJ1-2, with no clear D. CDR3 length: 12 amino acids. The germline V gene encodes CDR1 MNHEY and CDR2 SVGAGI. V lost 8 bases and J 0 bases, leaving 7 bases between the germline ends. In DNA, the CDR3 is TGTGCCAGCGGCGGGTCTAACTATGGCTACACCTTC. Amino acid sequence: CASGGSNYGYTF.

This chain joins TRBV3-1 (or the pseudogene TRBV3-2) and TRBJ1-4; D is perhaps TRBD1 (5 bases). Germline CDR1 reads LGHDT; CDR2 reads YNNKEL (reference sequence). Trimming took off 4 bases at V and 13 bases at J, with 19 bases between the two ends. The CDR3 totals 14 residues. CDR3 bases: TGTGCCAGCAGCCCCCCCTCGGGGGGAAGGAGACTGTTTTTT. This translates into CASSPPSGGRRLFF.

The CDR3 spells CASSPWTGEPTRKKTQYF. In DNA, the CDR3 is TGTGCCAGCAGTCCATGGACAGGGGAACCTACCCGAAAAAAGACCCAGTACTTC. This rearrangement joins TRBV27 to TRBJ2-5; TRBD1 aligns across 9 bases. V shed 5 bases, J shed 6 bases, and the junction held 19 bases outside the gene matches. The CDR3 spans 18 residues. Per the germline V gene, CDR1 is MNHEY and CDR2 is SMNVEV (reference sequence).

The V gene is TRBV6-5, the J gene TRBJ2-2, with unresolved D. This CDR3 region has 13 residues. Trimming removed 7 bases at V and 0 bases at J, with 6 bases between. Looked up from germline, CDR1 is MNHEY and CDR2 is SVGAGI. The CDR3, as DNA: TGTGCCAGCAAGTACTCGAACACCGGGGAGCTGTTTTTT. Translation gives CASKYSNTGELFF.

There are a few counts of this clone. The CDR3 DNA reads as TGTGCCAGCAGCCTACGGCGGGGGGGAGCTTTCTTT. Amino acid sequence: CASSLRRGGAFF. The genes are TRBV11-2 and TRBJ1-1; D possibly corresponds to TRBD1 (5 bases). V was clipped by 5 bases and J by 10 bases, with 14 bases between them. This CDR3 is built from 12 residues. CDR1 and CDR2 (germline): SGHAT, FQNNGV.

The chain is built from TRBV13 and TRBJ2-7; 8 bases fit TRBD2. Per germline, CDR1 PRHDT and CDR2 FYEKMQ (reference sequence). The CDR3 totals 16 residues. J gave up 2 bases and V 4 bases, and 10 bases lay outside the gene matches. The CDR3 DNA sequence: TGTGCCAGCAGCTCTTTTTGGGGAGCGGGGGCCTACGAGCAGTACTTC. It yields the protein CASSSFWGAGAYEQYF.

V usage is TRBV25-1 and J usage is TRBJ1-5, with 7 nucleotides matching TRBD1. CDR1 is MGHDK and CDR2 is SYGVNS in the germline V gene. V was clipped by 2 bases and J by 6 bases; unmatched bases: 4. The length of the CDR3 is 14 residues. The chain's CDR3 is CASSEPGGIQPQHF. As DNA, the CDR3 is TGTGCCAGCAGTGAACCAGGGGGGATTCAGCCCCAGCATTTT.

V usage is TRBV7-2 and J usage is TRBJ2-5; D is unclear. CDR1 and CDR2 from the germline V gene are SGHTA and FQGNSA. CDR3 size: 13 residues. V lost 3 bases, J lost 2 bases, and 7 bases lay in between. CDR3 protein: CASSLQQQETQYF. CDR3 bases: TGTGCCAGCAGCTTGCAACAGCAAGAGACCCAGTACTTC.

The CDR3 bases are TGCAGTGCTAGCGGGACAGGGGAAGCTTTCTTT. It encodes CSASGTGEAFF. The chain recombines TRBV20-1 with TRBJ1-1; 9 nucleotides line up with TRBD1. CDR3 size: 11 residues. J gave up 8 bases and V 3 bases, and 1 base lay outside the gene matches. In germline, CDR1 is DFQATT, CDR2 SNEGSKA (reference sequence).

The gene calls are TRBV3-1 (or the pseudogene TRBV3-2) and TRBJ2-1; 7 bases match TRBD1. In germline, CDR1 is LGHDT, CDR2 YNNKEL (reference sequence). The CDR3 contains 16 residues. The trim removed 1 base at V and 5 bases at J, leaving 8 bases unmatched. The CDR3, as DNA: TGTGCCAGCAGCCAAGTTCCAGGGGACAGCGACAATGAGCAGTTCTTC. It codes for CASSQVPGDSDNEQFF.

The rearrangement joins TRBV9 to TRBJ2-5, with D tentatively TRBD2 (7 bases). CDR1 SGDLS and CDR2 YYNGEE come from the germline V gene. This CDR3 has 16 residues. The V gene lost 0 bases and the J gene lost 1 base, with 13 bases spanning the gap. CDR3 sequence: CASSVDAGAGQETQYF. The CDR3 DNA sequence: TGTGCCAGCAGCGTAGATGCGGGGGCGGGCCAAGAGACCCAGTACTTC.

Only one count was recorded for this clone. The chain carries TRBV5-6 and TRBJ2-5; 10 bases map to TRBD1. The J segment lost 6 bases and the V segment lost 3 bases, leaving 8 bases of the junction unmatched. CDR3 length: 15 residues. Germline CDR1 reads SGHDT; CDR2 reads YYEEEE. The CDR3 DNA sequence: TGTGCCAGCAGCTCCAGACAGGGGGCATTCCAGACCCAGTACTTC. Translating it yields CASSSRQGAFQTQYF.

This clone was found once. The rearrangement joins TRBV30 to TRBJ1-5; possible D gene TRBD1, 6 bases. The germline gives CDR1 GTSNPN, CDR2 SVGIG (reference sequence). This CDR3 contains 13 residues. With 2 bases removed from V and 3 bases from J, the gap between germline ends came to 8 bases. DNA for the CDR3: TGTGCCTGGAGTCGGGACATCAATCAGCCCCAGCATTTT. Protein: CAWSRDINQPQHF. Variable domain in full (rest from reference TRBV30 and TRBJ1-5): SQTIHQWPATLVQPVGSPLSLECTVEGTSNPNLYWYRQAAGRGLQLLFYSVGIGQISSEVPQNLSASRPQDRQFILSSKKLLLSDSGFYLCAWSRDINQPQHFGDGTRLSIL.

CDR3 region: CASSEGGTEAFF. Written as DNA, the CDR3 is TGTGCCAGTAGCGAGGGTGGGACTGAAGCTTTCTTT. V is TRBV6-6 and J is TRBJ1-1; D is uncertain. Germline CDR1 MNHNY, CDR2 SVGAGI (reference sequence). The germline V and J ends were trimmed by 9 bases and 5 bases, with 13 bases remaining between them. The CDR3 is 12 residues long.

The chain is built from TRBV11-2 and TRBJ2-2; D call uncertain. This CDR3 spans 13 amino acids. Germline CDR1 is SGHAT and CDR2 is FQNNGV. V shed 8 bases and J shed 1 base, with 8 bases lying between them. CDR3 sequence (DNA): TGTGCCAGCGACCGAGGGAACACCGGGGAGCTGTTTTTT. Translated, it gives CASDRGNTGELFF. Full variable domain (rest looked up from reference TRBV11-2 and TRBJ2-2): EAGVAQSPRYKIIEKRQSVAFWCNPISGHATLYWYQQILGQGPKLLIQFQNNGVVDDSQLPKDRFSAERLKGVDSTLKIQPAKLEDSAVYLCASDRGNTGELFFGEGSRLTVL.

Comment on this clone: Mismatch with germline at one junction end may stem from a read error. V is TRBV5-1 and J is TRBJ1-1; D unresolved. Germline V lookup: CDR1 SGHRS, CDR2 YFSETQ. The CDR3 sequence is 13 residues long. CDR3 coding DNA: TGCGCCAGCAGCTTGATCAGTAACAGTGAAGCTTTCTTT. This encodes CASSLISNSEAFF.

Only a few counts were recorded for this clone. The chain uses TRBV9 and TRBJ2-2; D perhaps matches TRBD1 (6 bases). The V and J ends lost 0 bases and 4 bases respectively, with 10 bases between them. The CDR3 extends over 15 amino acids. The germline V gene encodes CDR1 SGDLS and CDR2 YYNGEE. DNA for the CDR3: TGTGCCAGCAGCGTAGTGGGACACGGCACCGGGGAGCTGTTTTTT. This gives the protein CASSVVGHGTGELFF. Looking up the rest from reference TRBV9 and TRBJ2-2 gives the full variable domain: DSGVTQTPKHLITATGQRVTLRCSPRSGDLSVYWYQQSLDQGLQFLIQYYNGEERAKGNILERFSAQQFPDLHSELNLSSLELGDSALYFCASSVVGHGTGELFFGEGSRLTVL.

This clone was counted between two and nine times. The chain has TRBV5-5 and TRBJ1-4; 8 bases line up with TRBD1. V trimming: 7 bases; J trimming: 4 bases; junction bases outside the gene matches: 9. Per germline, CDR1 SGHKS and CDR2 YYEKEE (reference sequence). The CDR3 is made up of 15 amino acids. This chain's CDR3 is CASGRGQDDNEKLFF. CDR3 nucleotides: TGTGCCAGCGGGCGGGGACAGGACGATAATGAAAAACTGTTTTTT.

This sequence joins TRBV2 and TRBJ1-6; no definite D call. This CDR3 is built from 13 residues. Per germline, CDR1 SNHLY and CDR2 FYNNEI. Trimming removed 6 bases at V and 10 bases at J, with 13 bases between. The CDR3 DNA reads as TGTGCCAGCAGGGAAACAGTTTTGTCACCCCTCCACTTT. As protein: CASRETVLSPLHF.

The J gene is TRBJ1-1, the V gene TRBV5-4, with a possible D match to TRBD1 (6 bases). Looked up from germline, CDR1 is SGHNT and CDR2 is YYREEE (reference sequence). This CDR3 comprises 14 residues. V was clipped by 4 bases and J by 4 bases, with 14 bases between them. In DNA form, the CDR3 reads TGTGCCAGCAGCGCCCGGGGGGCGATCACTGAAGCTTTCTTT. Its protein is CASSARGAITEAFF.

J is TRBJ1-2 and V is TRBV18; the D gene is possibly TRBD1 (5 bases). There are 13 residues in the CDR3. V was cut by 6 bases and J by 7 bases, with 15 bases left in between. Per the germline V gene, CDR1 is KGHSH and CDR2 is LQKENI. CDR3 in DNA: TGTGCCAGCTCGCGTCTCAGGGCTAGTGGCTACACCTTC. This codes for CASSRLRASGYTF.

This clone was detected only once. The chain has TRBV5-1 and TRBJ1-2; D unclear. The CDR3 covers 15 residues. The germline V and J ends were trimmed by 4 bases and 0 bases, with 13 bases remaining between them. The V gene's germline CDR1 is SGHRS and CDR2 YFSETQ. In nucleotides, the CDR3 is TGCGCCAGCAGCCTGGAAGATACTCCTAACTATGGCTACACCTTC. Amino acids: CASSLEDTPNYGYTF.

The gene calls are TRBV9 and TRBJ1-1; the D gene is possibly TRBD1 (6 bases). V was cut by 2 bases and J by 3 bases, with 11 bases left in between. CDR1 SGDLS and CDR2 YYNGEE come from the germline V gene. This CDR3 contains 14 residues. The CDR3 is CASSVGNRDTEAFF. DNA of the CDR3: TGTGCCAGCAGCGTGGGCAACAGGGACACTGAAGCTTTCTTT. Looking up the rest from reference TRBV9 and TRBJ1-1 gives the full variable domain: DSGVTQTPKHLITATGQRVTLRCSPRSGDLSVYWYQQSLDQGLQFLIQYYNGEERAKGNILERFSAQQFPDLHSELNLSSLELGDSALYFCASSVGNRDTEAFFGQGTRLTVV.

DNA for the CDR3: TGTGCCAGCTCACCGGGCAGGGGGGAGGTCGAGCAGTACTTC. Translation: CASSPGRGEVEQYF. The chain joins TRBV18 to TRBJ2-7; D may be TRBD1 (7 bases). Per germline, CDR1 KGHSH and CDR2 LQKENI. The CDR3 has 14 residues. Trimming took 3 bases from V and 6 from J, leaving 15 bases between them.